This TCR beta chain derives from a study of CD8 T cells in ankylosing spondylitis. General study findings and limits: A TCR beta motif made of several highly homologous variants seemed typical of ankylosing spondylitis blood.

5'-RACE, quantitative and with molecular barcodes, yielded the TCR beta libraries. TCRdb fed the 5' RACE reads into MiXCR, producing one record per CDR3 protein. This sample has 250,000 to 350,000 distinct CDR3 sequences, with around 20% found just once. In this sample, this clonotype turned up a few times. Its specificity is unknown. CDR3 size: 18 residues. The ends were cut back, 3 bases at V and 2 bases at J, with 20 bases in the middle. Germline values: CDR1 SGHAT, CDR2 FQDESV (reference sequence). The chain combines TRBV11-1 with TRBJ2-1; unclear D gene. The source material was blood, either unsorted or a sorted T cell fraction (not recorded which). The sequence was collected from a female donor with ankylosing spondylitis or in good health (not recorded which). CDR3 DNA sequence: TGTGCCAGCAGCTTTAGATCCACGGGCCTCTCAACCTACAATGAGCAGTTCTTC. Translating gives CASSFRSTGLSTYNEQFF.